Listed below are T cell receptor beta chains from one sample, sequenced in a study of blood T cells in healthy people across ages. Using its own MiXCR run on the 5' RACE reads, TCRdb lists one record per CDR3 protein. The sample includes 700,000 to 900,000 distinct CDR3 sequences, roughly 26% of them seen just once. These sequences were also reported in another study, on T cells of mothers and their children.

The sample comprised blood. These receptors all come from a boy between 10 and 17 years old in good health. CDR3s include the opening cysteine and the closing phenylalanine or tryptophan. The D gene is left open where the match is weak. The size of a clone is reported for some rows only, either as once, few or many, or as a class for expanded clones.

d_gene: -; v_gene: TRBV27; abundance: few; j_gene: TRBJ2-7; CDR3aa: CASSLGDGSGIYEQYF; CDR3nt: TGTGCCAGCAGTTTAGGCGACGGATCCGGGATCTACGAGCAGTACTTC
d_gene: -; v_gene: TRBV5-1; abundance: few; j_gene: TRBJ2-7; CDR3aa: CASSYFDRPYEQYF; CDR3nt: TGCGCCAGCAGTTATTTTGACAGACCCTACGAGCAGTACTTC
d_gene: -; v_gene: TRBV20-1; abundance: once; j_gene: TRBJ2-5; CDR3aa: CSAKGSAETQYF; CDR3nt: TGCAGTGCTAAGGGGAGCGCGGAGACCCAGTACTTC
d_gene: -; v_gene: TRBV7-9; abundance: -; j_gene: TRBJ2-5; CDR3aa: CASSHSPRRVETQYF; CDR3nt: TGTGCCAGCAGCCATAGCCCGCGCAGGGTCGAGACCCAGTACTTC
d_gene: -; v_gene: TRBV12-3/TRBV12-4; abundance: few; j_gene: TRBJ2-5; CDR3aa: CASSSVGGAETQYF; CDR3nt: TGTGCCAGCAGTTCCGTAGGGGGGGCAGAGACCCAGTACTTC
d_gene: -; v_gene: TRBV29-1; abundance: -; j_gene: TRBJ2-7; CDR3aa: CSVRQVYEQYF; CDR3nt: TGCAGCGTTCGACAGGTTTACGAGCAGTACTTC
d_gene: -; v_gene: TRBV5-1; abundance: -; j_gene: TRBJ2-5; CDR3aa: CASTETGKGQETQYF; CDR3nt: TGCGCCAGCACCGAGACAGGAAAGGGCCAAGAGACCCAGTACTTC
d_gene: -; v_gene: TRBV5-1; abundance: -; j_gene: TRBJ2-7; CDR3aa: CASSSRRGRGELSSYEQYF; CDR3nt: TGCGCCAGCAGCTCCCGCCGAGGCAGGGGCGAATTGAGCTCCTACGAGCAGTACTTC
d_gene: -; v_gene: TRBV29-1; abundance: -; j_gene: TRBJ2-6; CDR3aa: CSVLEAAGANVLTF; CDR3nt: TGCAGCGTATTAGAGGCGGCTGGGGCCAACGTCCTGACTTTC
d_gene: -; v_gene: TRBV6-5; abundance: few; j_gene: TRBJ2-7; CDR3aa: CASSYSNRYEQYF; CDR3nt: TGTGCCAGCAGTTACTCGAACCGCTACGAGCAGTACTTC
d_gene: -; v_gene: TRBV28; abundance: few; j_gene: TRBJ2-1; CDR3aa: CASSLGRGGSSYNEQFF; CDR3nt: TGTGCCAGCAGTTTGGGCAGGGGGGGGAGCTCCTACAATGAGCAGTTCTTC
d_gene: -; v_gene: TRBV5-1; abundance: -; j_gene: TRBJ2-6; CDR3aa: CASSLGTGFGANVLTF; CDR3nt: TGCGCCAGCAGCTTGGGAACAGGGTTTGGGGCCAACGTCCTGACTTTC
d_gene: TRBD1; v_gene: TRBV11-2; abundance: few; j_gene: TRBJ2-3; CDR3aa: CASSLGTGDTDTQYF; CDR3nt: TGTGCCAGCAGCTTAGGGACAGGGGACACAGATACGCAGTATTTT
d_gene: -; v_gene: TRBV5-1; abundance: few; j_gene: TRBJ2-7; CDR3aa: CASSTRDGTQGYEQYF; CDR3nt: TGCGCCAGCAGCACCCGGGACGGAACTCAAGGCTACGAGCAGTACTTC
d_gene: TRBD2; v_gene: TRBV6-5; abundance: few; j_gene: TRBJ2-7; CDR3aa: CASSRLAGGTYEQYF; CDR3nt: TGTGCCAGCAGCCGACTAGCGGGGGGGACCTACGAGCAGTACTTC
d_gene: -; v_gene: TRBV6-1; abundance: few; j_gene: TRBJ2-7; CDR3aa: CASSATSSSYEQYF; CDR3nt: TGTGCCAGCAGTGCCACTTCATCATCATACGAGCAGTACTTC
d_gene: -; v_gene: TRBV5-1; abundance: few; j_gene: TRBJ1-4; CDR3aa: CASSLEGQSNEKLFF; CDR3nt: TGCGCCAGCAGCTTGGAAGGACAGAGTAATGAAAAACTGTTTTTT
d_gene: -; v_gene: TRBV5-1; abundance: -; j_gene: TRBJ2-1; CDR3aa: CASSLRDNESEQFF; CDR3nt: TGCGCCAGCAGCTTGCGGGACAATGAGAGTGAGCAGTTCTTC
d_gene: TRBD2; v_gene: TRBV24-1; abundance: few; j_gene: TRBJ2-1; CDR3aa: CATSPGAGGRNEQFF; CDR3nt: TGTGCCACCAGTCCTGGAGCGGGGGGTCGAAATGAGCAGTTCTTC